Given below is one T cell receptor (beta chain) in context. Its antigen is not known. The sample originates from a study of cytotoxic CD8 clonotypes in ibrutinib-treated CLL. CDR3 size: 14 residues. CDR1 MNHNS and CDR2 SASEGT come from the germline V gene. Deletions cut 4 bases from V and 7 bases from J, with 13 bases between. Researchers set a sequencing depth target of 1 in 200,000 to 1 in 1 million T cells. The table came from immunoSEQ multiplex PCR; TCRdb's copy has only in-frame clones and leaves some out. Here the sample spans over 30,000 clones, approximately 71% being singletons. Study outcomes and limitations: Under therapy, public clonotypes either contracted or stayed stable, and they were uncommon. Baseline clonality exceeded age-matched healthy donors and tracked circulating CD8+ T-cell counts.

The genes are TRBV6-1 and TRBJ1-4, with a tentative D call TRBD1 (5 bases). The specimen was PBMCs, collected at disease progression, from a patient treated with ibrutinib. The sequence was collected from a human donor with chronic lymphocytic leukemia. As DNA, the CDR3 is TGTGCCAGCAGTGGGTGGGGGAAGGGTGAAAAACTGTTTTTT. This codes for CASSGWGKGEKLFF.